This is a list of T cell receptor beta chains from one sample in a study of post-analysis software for immune sequencing data. TCRdb passed the PCR reads through MiXCR, listing each CDR3 protein once. The repertoire consists of approximately 660,000 distinct CDR3 sequences, with roughly three fifths occurring once and the leading ten covering approximately 10%. Sequences were obtained from blood. These receptors originate from a girl aged 2 to 10 with multiple sclerosis. Each CDR3 is given with its conserved first and last residue. Each record gives: V gene, clone size, J gene, D gene, CDR3 length, CDR3 protein, CDR3 DNA. D genes are given only for firm matches. Clone size appears in some rows only: once, few, many, or a class for an expanded clone.

TRBV20-1	few	TRBJ2-5	.	16	CSARQAFSLEGETQYF	TGCAGTGCTAGACAGGCGTTCTCCCTCGAGGGAGAGACCCAGTACTTC
TRBV4-1	.	TRBJ2-3	TRBD2	16	CASSQGSSGPTDTQYF	TGCGCCAGCAGCCAAGGCTCTAGCGGGCCCACAGATACGCAGTATTTT
TRBV3-1	.	TRBJ2-3	TRBD2	16	CASTGTSGESTDTQYF	TGTGCCAGCACGGGGACTAGCGGGGAGAGCACAGATACGCAGTATTTT
TRBV5-1	.	TRBJ2-5	.	19	CASSFRPKAGRWYQETQYF	TGCGCCAGCAGCTTCCGTCCTAAGGCGGGCAGGTGGTACCAAGAGACCCAGTACTTC
TRBV29-1	.	TRBJ1-2	TRBD1	14	CSVDMGQGVDGYTF	TGCAGCGTTGACATGGGCCAGGGGGTTGATGGCTACACCTTC
TRBV12-3/TRBV12-4	.	TRBJ2-6	.	18	CASSLGQSPISGANVLTF	TGTGCCAGCAGTTTAGGACAGTCCCCTATCTCTGGGGCCAACGTCCTGACTTTC
TRBV10-3	once	TRBJ2-2	.	15	CAISEGAGSSGELFF	TGTGCCATCAGTGAAGGGGCGGGATCTAGCGGGGAGCTGTTTTTT
TRBV25-1	.	TRBJ2-7	.	14	CASSARDNSYEQYF	TGTGCCAGCAGCGCCAGGGACAACTCCTACGAGCAGTACTTC
TRBV5-1	.	TRBJ2-1	TRBD2	15	CASSLLAGELNEQFF	TGCGCCAGCTCTCTCCTAGCGGGAGAACTCAATGAGCAGTTCTTC
TRBV7-2	few	TRBJ2-3	TRBD1	14	CASSWGQGADTQYF	TGTGCCAGCAGCTGGGGACAGGGGGCAGATACGCAGTATTTT
TRBV6-2/TRBV6-3	.	TRBJ2-1	.	13	CASSYTGSLTEFF	TGTGCCAGCAGTTATACGGGATCCCTAACGGAGTTCTTC
TRBV5-1	.	TRBJ1-4	.	13	CASSLELPEKLFF	TGCGCCAGCAGCTTGGAACTGCCGGAAAAACTGTTTTTT
TRBV4-2	.	TRBJ2-7	.	17	CASSQRAGPGQTYEQYF	TGTGCCAGCAGCCAACGGGCGGGTCCGGGACAAACCTACGAGCAGTACTTC
TRBV29-1	.	TRBJ2-3	.	14	CSVGGWQGADTQYF	TGCAGCGTTGGTGGTTGGCAGGGTGCAGATACGCAGTATTTT
TRBV29-1	few	TRBJ1-2	TRBD1	14	CSVTTGMGNYGYTF	TGCAGCGTTACGACAGGGATGGGTAACTATGGCTACACCTTC
TRBV6-2/TRBV6-3	.	TRBJ2-1	.	13	CASSLGSSSEQFF	TGTGCCAGCAGTTTGGGTTCGAGTAGTGAGCAGTTCTTC
TRBV12-3/TRBV12-4	.	TRBJ1-6	.	15	CASSLVRGARSPLHF	TGTGCCAGCAGTTTGGTCAGGGGAGCACGATCACCCCTCCACTTT
TRBV12-3/TRBV12-4	.	TRBJ2-7	.	14	CASSFGGAHYEQYF	TGTGCCAGCAGTTTTGGCGGAGCTCACTACGAACAGTACTTC
TRBV15	.	TRBJ2-1	TRBD1	16	CATSSFGTGDYNEQFF	TGTGCCACCAGCAGCTTCGGGACAGGGGACTACAATGAGCAGTTCTTC
TRBV5-5	few	TRBJ2-5	.	14	CASSWASSQETQYF	TGTGCCAGCAGCTGGGCCTCTTCCCAAGAGACCCAGTACTTC
TRBV7-6	.	TRBJ2-2	.	13	CASSLKDTGELFF	TGTGCCAGCAGCTTAAAGGACACCGGGGAGCTGTTTTTT
TRBV10-3	.	TRBJ2-3	.	16	CAISELAGSSTDTQYF	TGTGCCATCAGTGAACTGGCGGGATCGAGCACAGATACGCAGTATTTT
TRBV6-1	.	TRBJ2-1	TRBD1	17	CASTPKGGTGGYNEQFF	TGTGCCAGCACCCCTAAGGGGGGGACAGGGGGCTACAATGAGCAGTTCTTC
TRBV15	.	TRBJ2-7	TRBD2	16	CATSRDRVAGGNEQYF	TGTGCCACCAGCAGAGATCGAGTAGCGGGAGGGAACGAGCAGTACTTC
TRBV11-2	.	TRBJ1-2	.	15	CASSLDGGPNYGYTF	TGTGCCAGCAGCTTAGATGGTGGGCCTAACTATGGCTACACCTTC
TRBV7-8	once	TRBJ2-4	.	16	CASSLDLGSGYDIQYF	TGTGCCAGCAGCTTAGACTTGGGCAGCGGGTATGACATTCAGTACTTC
TRBV5-1	few	TRBJ1-1	.	13	CASSRGPSVEAFF	TGCGCCAGCAGCCGGGGACCCAGCGTTGAAGCTTTCTTT
TRBV7-2	few	TRBJ2-3	.	15	CACRSGGVLTDTQYF	TGTGCCTGCCGTAGCGGAGGAGTCCTCACAGATACGCAGTATTTT
TRBV6-5	.	TRBJ1-1	.	15	CASSYATGMNTEAFF	TGTGCCAGCAGTTACGCAACAGGGATGAACACTGAAGCTTTCTTT
TRBV15	.	TRBJ1-1	TRBD1	16	CATSRGQGAQGTEAFF	TGTGCCACCAGCAGGGGACAGGGGGCGCAGGGCACTGAAGCTTTCTTT
TRBV7-2	few	TRBJ2-1	TRBD2	18	CASSLDRVGRAAYNEQFF	TGTGCCAGCAGCTTAGATCGGGTCGGGAGGGCCGCTTACAATGAGCAGTTCTTC
TRBV20-1	.	TRBJ2-3	.	11	CSALVADTQYF	TGCAGTGCCTTGGTCGCAGATACGCAGTATTTT
TRBV25-1	.	TRBJ1-1	.	14	CASRPLYGNTEAFF	TGTGCCAGCAGACCCCTTTACGGGAACACTGAAGCTTTCTTT
TRBV15	.	TRBJ2-1	.	14	CATSSDIGLNEQFF	TGTGCCACCAGCAGTGATATCGGCCTAAATGAGCAGTTCTTC
TRBV5-1	.	TRBJ1-4	TRBD1	15	CASSIGQATNEKLFF	TGCGCCAGCAGCATCGGACAGGCAACTAATGAAAAACTGTTTTTT
TRBV10-1	.	TRBJ1-2	.	12	CASSEGGQGYTF	TGCGCCAGCAGTGAAGGGGGACAAGGCTACACCTTC
TRBV5-1	.	TRBJ2-1	TRBD1	18	CASSFEFTGGQWYNEQFF	TGCGCCAGCAGCTTTGAGTTCACAGGGGGGCAATGGTACAATGAGCAGTTCTTC
TRBV7-2	few	TRBJ2-3	.	14	CASSLDWSTDTQYF	TGTGCCAGCAGTTTGGACTGGAGCACAGATACGCAGTATTTT
TRBV5-1	.	TRBJ1-2	.	14	CASSQDTTNCGYTF	TGCGCCAGCAGCCAGGACACGACCAACTGTGGCTACACCTTC
TRBV21-1	.	TRBJ2-3	.	13	CARPGQGTDTQYF	TGTGCCAGACCGGGACAGGGCACAGATACGCAGTATTTT